These 14 T cell receptor beta chains were all obtained from the same sample, sequenced in a study of CD8+ T cells in alopecia areata (dated by TCRdb to 2016 to 2019). The library was obtained by the immunoSEQ multiplex PCR assay. RNA was extracted from all samples and reverse transcribed into cDNA, which served as template for TCR sequencing. Entries here come from immuneACCESS through TCRdb and include only in-frame sequences with V and J called. Some clones fail to appear in such tables; in the studies checked, an unresolved V gene covers under half of the shortfall, and the cause of the remainder is unknown. The table notes about 110,000 clones here, none of them singletons. About 19% of the sample is held by the ten biggest clonotypes. The sample comprised lesional skin. The receptors stem from a C3H/HeJ mouse with alopecia areata. This strain has the MHC haplotype H2-k.

This clone has more than one count but fewer than ten. Germline and genes: mouse. The read falls 4 residues short of the CDR3 end, and the missing part is taken from the germline J gene. The chain has TRBV13-3 and TRBJ2-4; 7 bases agree with TRBD1. Germline V gives CDR1 NNHDY, CDR2 SYVADS. CDR3 size: 14 residues. The part of the CDR3 DNA that was read is TGTGCCAGCAGTGATAGGTCGGGACAGAAC. It yields the protein CASSDRSGQN. The full CDR3 protein reads CASSDRSGQNTLYF.

Comments on this clone: Mouse names are used for the genes. The read finishes 4 residues shy of the CDR3 end, and the germline J gene is used to complete it. The rearrangement uses TRBV13-3 and TRBJ1-4; D is perhaps TRBD1 (6 bases). The germline CDR1 and CDR2 sequences are NNHDY and SYVADS. Between the trimmed V and J ends, which lost 3 bases and 3 bases, there was a span of 9 bases. This CDR3 has 14 residues. This CDR3 reads CASSGRTANERLFF. The part of the CDR3 DNA that was read is TGTGCCAGCAGTGGAAGGACAGCCAACGAA.

Sample share makes this clone large. Genes and germline come from the mouse. The read stops 4 residues short of the end of the CDR3; the missing end is completed from the germline J gene. The chain combines TRBV13-3 with TRBJ2-3, with D possibly being TRBD1 (5 bases). CDR1 NNHDY and CDR2 SYVADS come from the germline V gene. Trimming removed 6 bases at V and 3 bases at J, with 11 bases between. The CDR3 length is 13 residues. The CDR3: CASKPGWAETLYF. The part of the CDR3 DNA that was read is TGTGCCAGCAAACCAGGGTGGGCAGAA.

With regard to this clone: The TCRdb protein fails to match the DNA translation at residue 12; the protein reported here was translated from the DNA. Mouse gene names apply. The sequence runs out 3 residues before the end of the CDR3; the remainder is reconstructed from the germline J gene. This chain joins TRBV13-2 and TRBJ1-3; D ambiguous. Trimming left V 2 bases short and J 0 bases short, with 9 bases between. Germline V lookup: CDR1 NNHNN, CDR2 SYGAGS (reference sequence). The CDR3 totals 15 residues. The CDR3 region is CASGEKTHSGNTLYF. CDR3 DNA, as far as it was read: TGTGCCAGCGGTGAGAAGACTCATTCTGGAAATACG.

This clone was detected a few times. The protein in this entry is translated from the DNA; at residue 11 it differs from the protein listed in TCRdb. Each gene name is a mouse one. The sequenced part of the CDR3 DNA is TGTGCCAGCAGGGACAGGATTTCTGGAAATACG. Translated, it gives CASRDRISGNT. The full CDR3 protein is CASRDRISGNTLYF. The V and J genes are TRBV19 and TRBJ1-3; 7 bases align to TRBD1. From the germline J gene comes the end of the CDR3, since the read stops 3 residues before it. Germline values: CDR1 FNHDT, CDR2 SITEND (reference sequence). J lost 0 bases, V lost 5 bases, and 2 bases had no gene match. CDR3 length equals 14 residues.

This clone was recorded many times. Germline and genes here are mouse. Coverage ceases 4 residues before the CDR3 finishes, and the germline J gene fills in the end. This sequence joins TRBV13-3 and TRBJ2-2; TRBD2 aligns across 8 bases. Germline-derived CDR1 and CDR2 are NNHDY and SYVADS. J lost 4 bases, V lost 0 bases, and 5 bases had no gene match. The CDR3 sequence is 16 residues long. The CDR3 sequence is CASSDARGGGTGQLYF. The CDR3 bases that were read are TGTGCCAGCAGTGATGCTCGGGGGGGCGGCACCGGG.

This clone turned up a few times. Mouse names are used for the genes. The read finishes 4 residues shy of the CDR3 end, and the germline J gene is used to complete it. This sample includes further DNA sequences coding for the same CDR3. The chain employs TRBV13-3 and TRBJ2-2; the match to TRBD1 covers 9 bases. Losses at the gene ends were 5 bases for V and 1 base for J; bases not matched to a gene: 3. This CDR3 contains 15 residues. Germline loops: CDR1 NNHDY, CDR2 SYVADS. The CDR3 bases that were read are TGTGCCAGCAGGGGACAGGGTAGAAACACCGGG. Its protein is CASRGQGRNTG. The whole CDR3 is CASRGQGRNTGQLYF. Full variable domain (outside the CDR3, taken from reference TRBV13-3 and TRBJ2-2): EAAVTQSPRSKVAVTGGKVTLSCHQTNNHDYMYWYRQDTGHGLRLIHYSYVADSTEKGDIPDGYKASRPSQENFSLILELASLSQTAVYFCASRGQGRNTGQLYFGEGSKLTVL.

This clone was found many times. The genes and germline here are from mouse. The CDR3 goes on 4 residues after the read ends, and that part is filled in from the germline J gene. The chain has TRBV13-3 and TRBJ1-1, with 9 bases fitting TRBD1. The CDR3 is 16 residues long. The germline CDR1 and CDR2 sequences are NNHDY and SYVADS. Unmatched junction bases numbered 5, after V lost 0 bases and J lost 2 bases. The part of the CDR3 DNA that was read is TGTGCCAGCAGTGATGCAAAGGGACAGGGTAACACA. Translating gives CASSDAKGQGNT. The whole CDR3 protein is CASSDAKGQGNTEVFF.

This clone has at least ten counts. The genes are named according to mouse. The CDR3 goes on 4 residues after the read ends, and that part is filled in from the germline J gene. The rearrangement joins TRBV13-2 to TRBJ2-1; 11 nucleotides match TRBD2. V lost 3 bases to trimming and J lost 0 bases; unmatched junction nucleotides: 2. This CDR3 comprises 16 residues. Germline values: CDR1 NNHNN, CDR2 SYGAGS (reference sequence). The CDR3 here is CASGGGLGVNYAEQFF. Incomplete CDR3 DNA: TGTGCCAGCGGTGGGGGACTGGGGGTTAACTATGCT.

With respect to this clone: Translating the DNA gives a protein that differs from the TCRdb entry at residue 12; the protein shown here is that DNA translation. Gene labels here are mouse ones. Read sequence stops 3 residues before the CDR3 end, and the germline J gene provides the missing end. The V call is TRBV19, the J call TRBJ1-3; TRBD1 agrees at 7 bases. This CDR3 is built from 15 residues. V lost 5 bases, J lost 0 bases, and 5 bases stayed unmatched. CDR1 is FNHDT, CDR2 SITEND, per germline (reference sequence). The CDR3 DNA, read in part, is TGTGCCAGCAGGCGGGACAGACCTTCTGGAAATACG. This gives the protein CASRRDRPSGNT. The full-length CDR3 reads as CASRRDRPSGNTLYF.

A remark on this clone: Mouse gene names and germline throughout. The sequenced fragment ends 4 residues before the CDR3 boundary, so the rest is inferred from the germline J gene. The chain couples TRBV13-2 to TRBJ1-4, with 9 bases that match TRBD1. The CDR3 length is 15 residues. Per the germline V gene, CDR1 is NNHNN and CDR2 is SYGAGS (reference sequence). With 2 bases clipped from V and 2 bases from J, the junction kept 1 base outside the gene matches. Partial CDR3 DNA: TGTGCCAGCGGTGACACAGGGGGCTCCAACGAA. This encodes CASGDTGGSNE. In full, the CDR3 reads CASGDTGGSNERLFF.

Remarks on this clone: Gene and germline names: mouse. The sequence runs out 4 residues before the end of the CDR3; the remainder is reconstructed from the germline J gene. The rearrangement links TRBV1 to TRBJ1-4; possibly TRBD1 for D (5 bases). Per the germline V gene, CDR1 is NSQYPW and CDR2 is LRSPGD (reference sequence). The CDR3 length is 15 residues. V lost 1 base and J 5 bases, leaving 11 bases between the germline ends. The sequenced part of the CDR3 DNA is TGCACCTGCAGTGCAGGGGGCGAAAGAAACGAA. It is translated as CTCSAGGERNE. The whole CDR3 sequence is CTCSAGGERNERLFF.

With respect to this clone: Gene names refer to mouse genes. The read comes to an end 4 residues before the CDR3 does, leaving the germline J gene to fill in the end. The rearrangement joins TRBV13-3 to TRBJ2-5; TRBD1 agrees at 11 bases. Per germline, CDR1 NNHDY and CDR2 SYVADS. The CDR3 loop spans 15 amino acids. Incomplete CDR3 DNA: TGTGCCAGCAGTGCAACGGACAGGGGGCACGAC. It yields the protein CASSATDRGHD. The whole CDR3 is CASSATDRGHDTQYF.

Comment on this clone: Mouse gene names and germline throughout. CDR3 sequence reads: CASSQDWGLQDTQYF. The sequenced part of the CDR3 DNA is TGTGCCAGCAGCCAAGACTGGGGGCTCCAAGAC. This sequence joins TRBV5 and TRBJ2-5; perhaps TRBD2 as D (7 bases). The read stops 4 residues short of the end of the CDR3; the missing end is completed from the germline J gene. The CDR3 runs 15 residues. Trimming left V 0 bases short and J 2 bases short, with 9 bases between. CDR1 is LGHNA, CDR2 YNLKQL, per germline (reference sequence).